The 6 T cell receptor beta chains below come from one sample, sequenced in a study of blood T cells in healthy people across ages. Sample-barcoded 5' priming and a J-beta primer mix drove a second PCR of roughly 6 to 12 cycles. TCRdb reprocessed the 5' RACE reads with MiXCR, giving one entry per CDR3 protein. The table records hundreds of thousands of distinct CDR3 sequences, approximately 24% of them present only once. These data also featured in a second study, about T cells of mothers and their children.

The sample comprised blood. The source is a boy aged 10-17 years in good health.

This sequence joins TRBV9 and TRBJ2-2; D gene unclear. CDR1 is SGDLS and CDR2 is YYNGEE in the germline V gene. Trimming left V 0 bases short and J 0 bases short, with 9 bases between. The CDR3 loop spans 16 amino acids. The CDR3 DNA reads as TGTGCCAGCAGCGTAGAGGAACGAGCGAACACCGGGGAGCTGTTTTTT. This sequence encodes CASSVEERANTGELFF.

This clonotype has a handful of counts. The rearrangement links TRBV6-1 to TRBJ2-1; tentatively, D is TRBD2 (5 bases). Per germline, CDR1 MNHNS and CDR2 SASEGT. The CDR3 has 16 residues. V was shortened by 6 bases and J by 0 bases, with 15 bases between the two germline ends. This CDR3 reads CASRFEGGSSYNEQFF. The CDR3 DNA sequence: TGTGCCAGCAGGTTCGAAGGTGGGAGCTCCTACAATGAGCAGTTCTTC.

This clonotype showed up just a few times. The chain carries TRBV5-8 and TRBJ2-5; 9 bases are a match to TRBD1. With 4 bases clipped from V and 6 bases from J, the junction kept 10 bases outside the gene matches. The CDR3 contains 15 residues. The germline V gene encodes CDR1 SGHTS and CDR2 YDEGEE. The CDR3 is CASSTGQGIRKTQYF. The CDR3 bases are TGTGCCAGCAGCACGGGACAGGGTATTCGAAAGACCCAGTACTTC.

The J gene is TRBJ1-1, the V gene TRBV19, with 8 bases identical to TRBD1. Germline trimming cut 3 bases from V and 4 bases from J; bases unmatched to any gene: 10. The CDR3 consists of 16 residues. Germline loops: CDR1 LNHDA, CDR2 SQIVND (reference sequence). The CDR3 reads CASSIPLGTGSTEAFF. As DNA, the CDR3 is TGTGCCAGTAGTATCCCCCTTGGGACAGGTAGCACTGAAGCTTTCTTT.

The chain couples TRBV7-2 to TRBJ2-4; perhaps TRBD2 as D (5 bases). V dropped 8 bases and J dropped 2 bases, with 10 bases sitting between them. CDR3 length: 13 residues. CDR1 is SGHTA, CDR2 FQGNSA, per germline. CDR3 sequence reads: CASGKDSKNIQYF. The CDR3 DNA is TGTGCCAGCGGAAAGGACTCCAAAAACATTCAGTACTTC.

This chain connects TRBV19 to TRBJ1-2; D gene unclear. The CDR3 is 14 residues long. Germline CDR1 and CDR2: LNHDA and SQIVND (reference sequence). V lost 2 bases, J lost 2 bases, and 9 bases lay in between. The CDR3 coding sequence is TGTGCCAGTAGTATACCCCCAAGAAACTATGGCTACACCTTC. Its translation: CASSIPPRNYGYTF.